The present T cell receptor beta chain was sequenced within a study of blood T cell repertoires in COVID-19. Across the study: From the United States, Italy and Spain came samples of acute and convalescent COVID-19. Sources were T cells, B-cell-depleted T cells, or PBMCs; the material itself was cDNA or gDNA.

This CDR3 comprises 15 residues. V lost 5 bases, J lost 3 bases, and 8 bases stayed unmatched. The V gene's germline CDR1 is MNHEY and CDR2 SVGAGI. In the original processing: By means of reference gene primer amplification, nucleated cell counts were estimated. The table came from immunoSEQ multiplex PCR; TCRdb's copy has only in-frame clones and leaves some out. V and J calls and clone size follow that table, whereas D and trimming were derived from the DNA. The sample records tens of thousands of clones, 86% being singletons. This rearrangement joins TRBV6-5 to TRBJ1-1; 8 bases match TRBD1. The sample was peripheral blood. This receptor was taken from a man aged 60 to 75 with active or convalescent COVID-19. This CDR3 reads CASSPWTGTYTEAFF. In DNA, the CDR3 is TGTGCCAGCAGTCCATGGACAGGGACCTACACTGAAGCTTTCTTT.